This T cell receptor beta chain was identified in a study of shared clonotypes between healthy human individuals. Whole-study context: For every donor, three CD4 naive, three CD4 memory, two CD8 naive and one CD8 memory plates were used.

Libraries were prepared by immunoSEQ multiplex PCR; TCRdb keeps only in-frame clonotypes and omits some of them. The sample records about 700,000 clones, about 74% being singletons. In germline, CDR1 is MNHEY, CDR2 SMNVEV (reference sequence). With 10 bases removed from V and 5 bases from J, the gap between germline ends came to 21 bases. This CDR3 spans 15 amino acids. The chain has TRBV27 and TRBJ2-1; TRBD1 might be the D (5 bases). Sequencing was carried out using memory CD4+ T cells sorted from blood. Subset denoted: CD45RA-negative fraction. The TCR sequence derives from a woman in her twenties or thirties in good health. CDR3 coding DNA: TGTGCCACCTCGGACAATTCCGTAGGGCACAATGAGCAGTTCTTC. It yields the protein CATSDNSVGHNEQFF.